This section outlines one TCR beta chain sequence together with its context. What it binds is unknown. Blood samples were obtained at baseline, cycle 4 day 1, and cycle 7 day 1. This sample was included in a study of OX40 agonist ivuxolimab in advanced cancers. Overall study: The study gave patients intravenous ivuxolimab at 0.01 to 10 mg/kg every 2 weeks. Study observations and caveats: The specificity for antigen of the expanded peripheral T cells was not determined.

The ends were cut back, 3 bases at V and 8 bases at J, with 14 bases in the middle. Germline CDR1 reads SGHNT; CDR2 reads YYREEE (reference sequence). This CDR3 comprises 13 residues. Repertoires were generated with immunoSEQ multiplex PCR, while TCRdb's copy carries only in-frame clones and drops some. Of more than 100,000 clones listed, more than 80% are singletons. The source material was CD4+ or CD8+ T cells sorted from blood, sampled in a trial of the OX40 agonist ivuxolimab. V usage is TRBV5-4 and J usage is TRBJ1-1, with D hard to call. This sequence was found in an adult with an advanced solid tumor such as melanoma, head and neck, liver or kidney cancer. In DNA, the CDR3 is TGTGCCAGCAGCTCAACTAACCTCGGAGAAGCTTTCTTT. It is translated as CASSSTNLGEAFF.